A single sample gave rise to the 10 T cell receptor beta chains below, sequenced in a study of cytomegalovirus exposure and HLA in healthy donors. Assay: immunoSEQ multiplex PCR; the TCRdb copy retains only in-frame clones and omits some. The profile shows 100,000 to 150,000 clones, about 88% of them singletons. The sequenced sample was PBMCs. These receptors all come from a man aged 30 to 45 in good health and CMV-seronegative.

The chain employs TRBV6-1 and TRBJ2-5, with 8 nucleotides matching TRBD2. The CDR3 totals 15 residues. V trimming: 4 bases; J trimming: 5 bases; junction bases outside the gene matches: 9. CDR1 MNHNS and CDR2 SASEGT come from the germline V gene. The CDR3: CASSGSAGGYETQYF. CDR3 DNA sequence: TGTGCCAGCAGTGGATCCGCGGGAGGCTACGAGACCCAGTACTTC.

The genes are TRBV6-6 and TRBJ1-4; a weak D match, TRBD1 (6 bases). V was pared by 1 base and J by 3 bases, with 9 bases between. The CDR3 contains 15 residues. Germline CDR1 reads MNHNY; CDR2 reads SVGAGI (reference sequence). CDR3 amino acids: CASSYLTGSNEKLFF. DNA for the CDR3: TGTGCCAGCAGTTACTTGACAGGCTCTAATGAAAAACTGTTTTTT.

This clone showed up just a few times. The rearrangement uses TRBV9 and TRBJ2-7; D is perhaps TRBD2 (6 bases). The CDR3 contains 14 residues. V was cut by 3 bases and J by 0 bases, with 10 bases left in between. Germline V gene data show CDR1 as SGDLS and CDR2 as YYNGEE. The CDR3 sequence is CASSGSSASYEQYF. CDR3 DNA sequence: TGTGCCAGCAGCGGTTCTAGCGCCTCCTACGAGCAGTACTTC.

For the CDR3, the DNA is TGCAGCGTTGAAACAGGGGGCCACTACGAGCAGTACTTC. This codes for CSVETGGHYEQYF. The chain links TRBV29-1 to TRBJ2-7; 9 nucleotides align to TRBD1. V was pared by 2 bases and J by 3 bases, with 2 bases of the junction left unmatched. The CDR3 is 13 residues long. Germline-derived CDR1 and CDR2 are SQVTM and ANQGSEA.

This clone appeared once. The V and J genes are TRBV6-4 and TRBJ2-1; 10 nucleotides line up with TRBD1. J gave up 6 bases and V 6 bases, and 5 bases lay outside the gene matches. CDR1 and CDR2 (germline): MRHNA, SNTAGT. The CDR3 sequence is 14 residues long. In nucleotides, the CDR3 is TGTGCCAGCAGCGGGACAGGGGACGTCAATGAGCAGTTCTTC. Amino acids: CASSGTGDVNEQFF.

The chain is built from TRBV29-1 and TRBJ1-2, with 7 bases fitting TRBD1. This CDR3 contains 12 residues. The J segment lost 3 bases and the V segment lost 7 bases, leaving 5 bases of the junction unmatched. CDR1 and CDR2 from the germline V gene are SQVTM and ANQGSEA. CDR3 DNA: TGCAGCGGTGTTCAGGGGGACTATGGCTACACCTTC. Its translation: CSGVQGDYGYTF.

The gene calls are TRBV28 and TRBJ2-1; the D gene is possibly TRBD2 (6 bases). The germline V gene has CDR1 MDHEN and CDR2 SYDVKM. V lost 5 bases, J lost 7 bases, and 21 bases lay in between. The CDR3 covers 16 residues. This CDR3 is CASSLASGYGGNEQFF. The DNA for the CDR3 is TGTGCCAGCAGTCTTGCGTCGGGATACGGAGGGAATGAGCAGTTCTTC.

This CDR3 reads CASSSSGRVGETQYF. CDR3 bases: TGTGCCAGCAGTTCTAGCGGGAGGGTGGGAGAGACCCAGTACTTC. The V gene is TRBV27, the J gene TRBJ2-5, with 12 bases aligning to TRBD2. With 4 bases clipped from V and 4 bases from J, the junction kept 4 bases outside the gene matches. CDR3 length equals 15 residues. CDR1 is MNHEY, CDR2 SMNVEV, per germline (reference sequence).

The chain is built from TRBV5-1 and TRBJ1-2, with a weak D call TRBD1 (5 bases). V lost 3 bases and J 4 bases, leaving 19 bases between the germline ends. This CDR3 region has 16 residues. Per the germline V gene, CDR1 is SGHRS and CDR2 is YFSETQ. CDR3 sequence reads: CASSWSEIDSLYGYTF. CDR3 DNA sequence: TGCGCCAGCAGCTGGAGCGAAATAGACAGCCTCTATGGCTACACCTTC.

The chain uses TRBV6-4 and TRBJ2-2, with a tentative D call TRBD1 (5 bases). CDR3 size: 14 residues. In germline, CDR1 is MRHNA, CDR2 SNTAGT. Trimming shortened V by 6 bases and J by 3 bases, and 11 bases separated the two germline ends. The chain's CDR3 is CASSLQQDTGELFF. DNA for the CDR3: TGTGCCAGCAGCCTACAACAGGACACCGGGGAGCTGTTTTTT.